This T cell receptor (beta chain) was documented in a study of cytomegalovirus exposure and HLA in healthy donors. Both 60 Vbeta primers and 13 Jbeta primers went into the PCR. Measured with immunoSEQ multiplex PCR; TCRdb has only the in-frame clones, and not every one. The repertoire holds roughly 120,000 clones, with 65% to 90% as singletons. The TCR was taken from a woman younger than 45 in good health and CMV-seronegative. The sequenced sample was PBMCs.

In DNA form, the CDR3 reads TGTGCCTGGAGGCCTTCCACTATATATGGCTACACCTTC. It codes for CAWRPSTIYGYTF. The chain has TRBV30 and TRBJ1-2; D remains unclear. CDR3 size: 13 residues. The germline V gene has CDR1 GTSNPN and CDR2 SVGIG (reference sequence). V shed 3 bases and J shed 5 bases, with 13 bases lying between them.